The T cell receptor beta chain under discussion was sequenced for a study of blood T cells in healthy people across ages. Sample-barcoded 5' priming and a J-beta primer mix drove a second PCR of roughly 7 to 11 cycles. MiXCR, applied by TCRdb to the 5' RACE reads, yields one record per CDR3 protein. The sample carries around 1,000,000 distinct CDR3 sequences, 20% to 25% recorded once. The CDR3 has 13 residues. The germline V gene encodes CDR1 MNHNY and CDR2 SVGAGI (reference sequence). V lost 8 bases and J lost 5, with 15 bases in between. A further study also used this sample, focusing on T cells of mothers and their children.

Sequenced input: blood. V gene TRBV6-6 combines with J gene TRBJ1-1; D is perhaps TRBD1 (6 bases). This clonotype was obtained from a girl aged 2-10 years in good health. The CDR3 loop reads CASAQLQGTEAFF. The CDR3 coding sequence is TGTGCCAGCGCCCAATTACAGGGAACTGAAGCTTTCTTT.